The T cell receptor (beta chain) described here comes from a study of cytomegalovirus exposure and HLA in healthy donors. Study at large: The roughly 130 validation repertoires used the same platform as the approximately 700 first-cohort repertoires (as reported by a later analysis).

Study observations and caveats: First-cohort TCR clusters tended to co-occur in the approximately 110 validation repertoires, a later analysis found. A few of the chains that were CMV-associated were confirmed in vitro to be specific for CMV antigens.

Sequenced by immunoSEQ multiplex PCR; TCRdb stores in-frame clones only, minus some. The sample has about 120,000 clones; roughly 89% are singletons. About this clone itself: Its antigen remains unknown.

The donors were members of the validation cohort comprising over a hundred subjects, separate from the roughly 650-subject first cohort. The CDR3 covers 16 residues. Trimming took 7 bases from V and 2 from J; bases not matched to a gene: 5. Germline CDR1 reads LNHDA; CDR2 reads SQIVND (reference sequence). Sequencing input: PBMCs. The rearrangement uses TRBV19 and TRBJ2-3; 14 bases agree with TRBD2. This receptor was taken from a woman younger than 35 in good health and CMV-seronegative. The CDR3 DNA reads TGTGCCAGTACCAGGACTAGCGGGGGGCCCACAGATACGCAGTATTTT. This codes for CASTRTSGGPTDTQYF.